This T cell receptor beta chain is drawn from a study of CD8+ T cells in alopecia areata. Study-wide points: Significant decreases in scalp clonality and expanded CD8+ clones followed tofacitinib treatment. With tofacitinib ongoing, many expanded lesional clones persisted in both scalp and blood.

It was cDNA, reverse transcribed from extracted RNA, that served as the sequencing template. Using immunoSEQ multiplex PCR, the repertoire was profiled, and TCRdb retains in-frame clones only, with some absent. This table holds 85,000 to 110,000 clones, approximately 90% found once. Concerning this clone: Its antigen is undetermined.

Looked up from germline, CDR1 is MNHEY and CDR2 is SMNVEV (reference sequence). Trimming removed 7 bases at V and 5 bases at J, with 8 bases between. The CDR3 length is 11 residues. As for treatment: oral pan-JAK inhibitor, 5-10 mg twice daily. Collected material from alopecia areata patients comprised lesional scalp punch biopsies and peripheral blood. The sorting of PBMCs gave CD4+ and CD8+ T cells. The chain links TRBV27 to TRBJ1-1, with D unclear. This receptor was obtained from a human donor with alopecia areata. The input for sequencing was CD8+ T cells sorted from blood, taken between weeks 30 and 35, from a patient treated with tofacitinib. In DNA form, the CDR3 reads TGTGCCAGCACTTTGGGGACTGAAGCTTTCTTT. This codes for CASTLGTEAFF.